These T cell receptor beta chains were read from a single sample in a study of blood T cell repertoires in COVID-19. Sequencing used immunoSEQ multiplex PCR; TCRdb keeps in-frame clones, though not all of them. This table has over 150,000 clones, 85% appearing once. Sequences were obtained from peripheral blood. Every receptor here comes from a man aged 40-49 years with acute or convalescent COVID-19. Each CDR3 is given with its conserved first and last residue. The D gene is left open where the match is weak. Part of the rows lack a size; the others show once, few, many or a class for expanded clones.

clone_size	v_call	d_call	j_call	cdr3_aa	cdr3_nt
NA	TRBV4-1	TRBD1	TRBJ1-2	CASSQVKWTGGGYTF	TGCGCCAGCAGCCAAGTGAAATGGACAGGGGGCGGCTACACCTTC
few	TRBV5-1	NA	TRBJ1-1	CASSMGGLGDTEAFF	TGCGCCAGCAGTATGGGAGGCCTCGGGGACACTGAAGCTTTCTTT
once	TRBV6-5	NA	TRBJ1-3	CASSGLSGNTIYF	TGTGCCAGCAGCGGGTTGTCTGGAAACACCATATATTTT
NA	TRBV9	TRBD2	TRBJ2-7	CASSSREGPYEQYF	TGTGCCAGCAGCTCCCGGGAGGGCCCCTACGAGCAGTACTTC
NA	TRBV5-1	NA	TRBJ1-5	CATYSIVVQPQHF	TGCGCCACCTACAGTATTGTGGTTCAGCCCCAGCATTTT
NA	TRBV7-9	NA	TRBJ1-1	CASSSTGNEAFF	TGTGCCAGCAGCTCTACAGGGAACGAAGCTTTCTTT
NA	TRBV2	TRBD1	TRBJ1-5	CASSGQGGMADQPQHF	TGTGCCAGCAGCGGACAGGGTGGGATGGCCGATCAGCCCCAGCATTTT
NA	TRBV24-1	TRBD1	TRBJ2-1	CATSDSRTGGVNEQFF	TGTGCCACCAGTGACTCTAGGACAGGGGGGGTCAATGAGCAGTTCTTC
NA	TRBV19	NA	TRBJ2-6	CASSPLGSGANVLTF	TGTGCCAGTAGTCCCCTCGGCTCTGGGGCCAACGTCCTGACTTTC
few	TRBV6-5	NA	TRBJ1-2	CASSWQVESNYGYTF	TGTGCCAGCAGTTGGCAGGTTGAATCTAACTATGGCTACACCTTC
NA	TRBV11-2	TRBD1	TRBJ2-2	CASSSGTGAPNTGELFF	TGTGCCAGCAGCTCCGGGACAGGGGCCCCGAACACCGGGGAGCTGTTTTTT
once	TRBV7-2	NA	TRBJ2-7	CASSLGSYEQYF	TGTGCCAGCAGCTTGGGGAGCTACGAGCAGTACTTC
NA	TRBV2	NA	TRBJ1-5	CASRLDRWGNQPQHF	TGTGCCAGCAGATTGGACAGATGGGGCAATCAGCCCCAGCATTTT
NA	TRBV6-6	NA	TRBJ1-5	CASSPPSGGNQPQHF	TGTGCCAGCAGTCCACCCTCGGGGGGCAATCAGCCCCAGCATTTT
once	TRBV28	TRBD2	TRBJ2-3	CASTHRRGGTDTQYF	TGTGCCAGCACTCATCGCCGGGGGGGCACAGATACGCAGTATTTT
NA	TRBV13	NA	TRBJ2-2	CASSFERGVNTGELFF	TGTGCCAGCAGCTTTGAACGGGGAGTGAACACCGGGGAGCTGTTTTTT
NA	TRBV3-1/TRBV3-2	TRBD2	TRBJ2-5	CASSRTSGGKETQYF	TGTGCCAGCAGCCGGACTAGCGGGGGTAAAGAGACCCAGTACTTC
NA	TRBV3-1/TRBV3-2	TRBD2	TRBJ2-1	CASSQVSGDYNEQFF	TGTGCCAGCAGCCAAGTGAGCGGGGATTACAATGAGCAGTTCTTC
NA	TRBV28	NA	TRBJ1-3	CASSLGGQSSGNTIYF	TGTGCCAGCAGTTTAGGTGGACAGTCCTCTGGAAACACCATATATTTT
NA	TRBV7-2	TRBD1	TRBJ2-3	CASSWGQSTDTQYF	TGTGCCAGCAGCTGGGGACAGAGCACAGATACGCAGTATTTT
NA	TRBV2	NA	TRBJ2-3	CASSAPPGAQYF	TGTGCCAGCAGTGCGCCCCCCGGGGCGCAGTATTTT
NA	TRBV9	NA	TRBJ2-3	CASSVAAGWGLVTQYF	TGTGCCAGCAGCGTAGCAGCGGGGTGGGGGCTCGTTACGCAGTATTTT
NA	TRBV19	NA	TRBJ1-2	CASSIGRAYGYTF	TGTGCCAGTAGTATAGGCAGGGCGTATGGCTACACCTTC
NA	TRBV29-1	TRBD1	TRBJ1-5	CSVLQGASQPQHF	TGCAGCGTATTACAGGGGGCAAGTCAGCCCCAGCATTTT
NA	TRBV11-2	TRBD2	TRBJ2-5	CASRGLAKETQYF	TGTGCCAGCAGGGGACTAGCGAAAGAGACCCAGTACTTC
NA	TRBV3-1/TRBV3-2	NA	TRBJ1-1	CASSQGRTEAFF	TGTGCCAGCAGCCAAGGCCGGACTGAAGCTTTCTTT
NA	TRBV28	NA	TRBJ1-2	CASSPTLGASYGYTF	TGTGCCAGCAGTCCTACCCTGGGGGCAAGCTATGGCTACACCTTC
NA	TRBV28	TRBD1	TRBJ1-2	CASIPGQGNYYGYTF	TGTGCCAGCATCCCAGGACAGGGAAACTACTATGGCTACACCTTC
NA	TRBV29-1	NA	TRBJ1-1	CSVVGRATEAFF	TGCAGCGTTGTGGGCAGGGCCACTGAAGCTTTCTTT
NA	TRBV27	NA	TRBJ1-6	CASSLIEPYSPLHF	TGTGCCAGCAGTCTTATAGAGCCTTATTCACCCCTCCACTTT
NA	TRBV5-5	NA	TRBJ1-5	CASSSTGSGQPQHF	TGTGCCAGCAGTTCTACAGGTTCGGGTCAGCCCCAGCATTTT
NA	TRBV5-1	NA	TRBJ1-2	CASSLDTGTGQYGYTF	TGCGCCAGCAGCTTGGACACCGGGACCGGACAGTATGGCTACACCTTC
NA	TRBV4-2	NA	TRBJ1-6	CASSRGSGNSPLHF	TGTGCCAGCAGTCGGGGGTCCGGTAATTCACCCCTCCACTTT
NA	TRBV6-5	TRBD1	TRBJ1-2	CASSQLDRAHGYTF	TGTGCCAGCAGTCAATTGGACAGGGCGCATGGCTACACCTTC
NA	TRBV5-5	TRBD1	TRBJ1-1	CASSLGTGRTNEAFF	TGTGCCAGCAGCTTGGGGACAGGGCGAACGAATGAAGCTTTCTTT
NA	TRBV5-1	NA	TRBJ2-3	CASRREGGTDTQYF	TGCGCCAGCAGACGGGAAGGAGGCACAGATACGCAGTATTTT
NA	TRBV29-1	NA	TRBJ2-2	CSVRQNTNTGELFF	TGCAGCGTTCGACAGAATACGAACACCGGGGAGCTGTTTTTT
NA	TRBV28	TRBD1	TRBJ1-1	CASSSTGQGSAFF	TGTGCCAGCAGTTCAACCGGACAGGGCTCAGCTTTCTTT
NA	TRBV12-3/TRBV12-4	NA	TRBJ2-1	CASSLAPGLQFF	TGTGCCAGCAGTTTAGCCCCAGGGCTCCAGTTCTTC
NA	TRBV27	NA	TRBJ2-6	CASSFRGSGANVLTF	TGTGCCAGCAGTTTTAGGGGCTCTGGGGCCAACGTCCTGACTTTC
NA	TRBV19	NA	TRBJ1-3	CASKQGPNSGNTIYF	TGTGCCAGTAAACAGGGACCGAACTCTGGAAACACCATATATTTT
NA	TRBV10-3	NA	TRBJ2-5	CASNRGAQETQYF	TGTGCCTCTAATCGGGGGGCCCAAGAGACCCAGTACTTC
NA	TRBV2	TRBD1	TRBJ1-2	CASSENGPGGYGYTF	TGTGCCAGCAGTGAAAATGGGCCAGGGGGCTATGGCTACACCTTC
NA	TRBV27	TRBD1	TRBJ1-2	CASSPGQGIYYGYTF	TGTGCCAGCAGTCCAGGACAGGGCATTTACTATGGCTACACCTTC
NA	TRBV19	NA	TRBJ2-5	CASSILAQETQYF	TGTGCCAGTAGTATCCTGGCCCAAGAGACCCAGTACTTC
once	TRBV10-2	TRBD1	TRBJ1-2	CASRGDRNLMRYTF	TGCGCCAGCAGGGGGGACAGGAACCTTATGCGCTACACCTTC
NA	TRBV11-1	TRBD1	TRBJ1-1	CASSTDRGVEAFF	TGTGCCAGCAGCACGGACAGGGGAGTTGAAGCTTTCTTT
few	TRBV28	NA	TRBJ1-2	CASSLFKGIGDLSF	TGTGCCAGCAGTTTGTTTAAGGGGATCGGAGATCTCTCCTTC